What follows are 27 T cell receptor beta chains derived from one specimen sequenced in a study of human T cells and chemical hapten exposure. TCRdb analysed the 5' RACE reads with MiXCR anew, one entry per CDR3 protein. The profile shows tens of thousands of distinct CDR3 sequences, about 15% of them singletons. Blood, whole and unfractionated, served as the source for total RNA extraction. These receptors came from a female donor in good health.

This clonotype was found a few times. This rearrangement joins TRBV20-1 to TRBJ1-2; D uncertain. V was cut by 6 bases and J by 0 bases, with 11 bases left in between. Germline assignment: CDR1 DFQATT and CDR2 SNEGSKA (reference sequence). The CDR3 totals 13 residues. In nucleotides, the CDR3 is TGCAGTGCCACTGAGACTACTAACTATGGCTACACCTTC. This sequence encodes CSATETTNYGYTF.

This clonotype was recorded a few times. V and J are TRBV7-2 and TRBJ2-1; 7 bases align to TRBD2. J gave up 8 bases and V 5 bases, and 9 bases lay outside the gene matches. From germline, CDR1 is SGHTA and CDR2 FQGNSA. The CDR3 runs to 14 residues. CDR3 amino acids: CASSALLANDEQFF. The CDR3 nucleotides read TGTGCCAGCAGCGCGTTACTAGCGAACGATGAGCAGTTCTTC.

CDR3 protein: CASSLSRSGHSYEQYF. The CDR3 DNA follows: TGTGCCAGCAGCTTGTCTCGATCGGGCCACTCCTACGAGCAGTACTTC. This chain uses TRBV5-4 with TRBJ2-7; D is ambiguous. V shed 1 base and J shed 0 bases, with 14 bases lying between them. The CDR3 is 16 residues long. The germline CDR1 and CDR2 sequences are SGHNT and YYREEE (reference sequence).

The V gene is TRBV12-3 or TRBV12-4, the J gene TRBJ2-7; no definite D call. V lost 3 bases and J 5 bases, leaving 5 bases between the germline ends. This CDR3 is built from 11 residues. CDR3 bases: TGTGCCAGCAGTTTTCAGCACGAGCAGTACTTC. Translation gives CASSFQHEQYF.

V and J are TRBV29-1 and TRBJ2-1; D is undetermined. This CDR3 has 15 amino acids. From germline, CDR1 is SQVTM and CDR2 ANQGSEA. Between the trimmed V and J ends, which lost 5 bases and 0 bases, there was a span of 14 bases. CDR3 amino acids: CSVTDIAASYNEQFF. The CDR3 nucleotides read TGCAGCGTTACAGACATCGCGGCCTCCTACAATGAGCAGTTCTTC.

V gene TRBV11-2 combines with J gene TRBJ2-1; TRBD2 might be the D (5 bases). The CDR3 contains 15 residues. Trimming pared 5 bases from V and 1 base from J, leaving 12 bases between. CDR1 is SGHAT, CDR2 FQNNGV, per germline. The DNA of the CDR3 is TGTGCCAGCAGCCCGAGGACTGATTCCTACAATGAGCAGTTCTTC. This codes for CASSPRTDSYNEQFF.

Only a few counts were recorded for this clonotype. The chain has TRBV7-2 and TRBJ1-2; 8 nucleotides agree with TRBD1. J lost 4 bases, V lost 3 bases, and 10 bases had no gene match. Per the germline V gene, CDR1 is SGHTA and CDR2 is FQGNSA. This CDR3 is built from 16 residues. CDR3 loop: CASSLFSRGQSYGYTF. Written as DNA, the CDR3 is TGTGCCAGCAGCTTGTTTTCCAGGGGGCAGAGCTATGGCTACACCTTC.

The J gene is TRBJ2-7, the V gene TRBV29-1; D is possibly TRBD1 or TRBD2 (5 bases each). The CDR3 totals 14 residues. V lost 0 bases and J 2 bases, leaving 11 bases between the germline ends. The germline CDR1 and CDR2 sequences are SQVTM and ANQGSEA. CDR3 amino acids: CSVEEKGRAYEQYF. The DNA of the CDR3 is TGCAGCGTTGAAGAGAAGGGGCGGGCCTACGAGCAGTACTTC.

Written as DNA, the CDR3 is TGCAGCGTTGGGACAGGGGCGGACAATCAGCCCCAGCATTTT. It yields the protein CSVGTGADNQPQHF. The chain links TRBV29-1 to TRBJ1-5, with 9 bases fitting TRBD1. The germline V gene encodes CDR1 SQVTM and CDR2 ANQGSEA. The CDR3 sequence is 14 residues long. V lost 4 bases and J lost 3; bases outside the gene matches: 4.

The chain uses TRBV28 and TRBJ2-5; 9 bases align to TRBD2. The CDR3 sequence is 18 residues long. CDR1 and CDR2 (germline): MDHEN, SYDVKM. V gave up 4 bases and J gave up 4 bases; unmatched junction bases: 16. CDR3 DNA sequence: TGTGCCAGCAGTTCCTCGGGGCTAGCGGGATTTGGTGTAGAGACCCAGTACTTC. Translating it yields CASSSSGLAGFGVETQYF.

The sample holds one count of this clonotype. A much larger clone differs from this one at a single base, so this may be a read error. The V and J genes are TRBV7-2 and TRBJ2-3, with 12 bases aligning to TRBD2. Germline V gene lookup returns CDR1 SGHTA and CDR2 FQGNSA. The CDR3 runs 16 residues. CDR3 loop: CASSQLAGGFSDTQCF. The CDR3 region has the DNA TGTGCCAGCAGCCAACTAGCGGGAGGTTTTTCAGATACGCAGTGTTTT.

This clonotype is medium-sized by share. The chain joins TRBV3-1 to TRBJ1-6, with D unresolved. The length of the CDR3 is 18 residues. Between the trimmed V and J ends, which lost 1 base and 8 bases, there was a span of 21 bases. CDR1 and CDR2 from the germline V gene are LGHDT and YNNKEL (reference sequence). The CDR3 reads CASSQVGYKWTQDSPLHF. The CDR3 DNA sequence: TGTGCCAGCAGCCAAGTGGGATATAAGTGGACCCAAGATTCACCCCTCCACTTT.

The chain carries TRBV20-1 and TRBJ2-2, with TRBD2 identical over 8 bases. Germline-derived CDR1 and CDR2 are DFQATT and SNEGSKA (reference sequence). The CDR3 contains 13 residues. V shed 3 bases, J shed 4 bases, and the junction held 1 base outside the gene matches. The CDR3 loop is CSASGGATGELFF. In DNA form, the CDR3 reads TGCAGTGCTAGCGGGGGGGCCACCGGGGAGCTGTTTTTT.

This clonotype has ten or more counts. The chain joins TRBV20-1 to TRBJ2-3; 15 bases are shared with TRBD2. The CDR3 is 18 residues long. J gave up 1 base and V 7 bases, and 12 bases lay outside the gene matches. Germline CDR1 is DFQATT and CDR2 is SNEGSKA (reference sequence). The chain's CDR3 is CSVGVGLAGGPGTDTQYF. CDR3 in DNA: TGCAGTGTGGGAGTAGGACTAGCGGGGGGGCCGGGCACAGATACGCAGTATTTT.

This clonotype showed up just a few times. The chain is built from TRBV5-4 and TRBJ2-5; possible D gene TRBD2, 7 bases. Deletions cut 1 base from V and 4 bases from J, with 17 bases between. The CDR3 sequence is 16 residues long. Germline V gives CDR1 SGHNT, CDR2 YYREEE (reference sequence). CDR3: CASSLSERGGGETQYF. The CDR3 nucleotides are TGTGCCAGCAGCTTGTCGGAGCGGGGAGGGGGAGAGACCCAGTACTTC.

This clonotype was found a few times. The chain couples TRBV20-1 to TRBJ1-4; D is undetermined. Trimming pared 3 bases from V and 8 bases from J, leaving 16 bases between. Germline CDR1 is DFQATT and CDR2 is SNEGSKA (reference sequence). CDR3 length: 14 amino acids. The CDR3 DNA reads TGCAGTGCTAGGGGATATGGGGTTCAAGAAAAACTGTTTTTT. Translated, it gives CSARGYGVQEKLFF.

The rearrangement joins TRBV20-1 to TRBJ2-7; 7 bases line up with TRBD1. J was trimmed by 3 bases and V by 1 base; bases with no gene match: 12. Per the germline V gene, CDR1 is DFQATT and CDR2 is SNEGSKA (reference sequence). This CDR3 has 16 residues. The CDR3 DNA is TGCAGTGCTAGAGGGATTCTTAGACAGGGCGACTACGAGCAGTACTTC. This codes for CSARGILRQGDYEQYF.

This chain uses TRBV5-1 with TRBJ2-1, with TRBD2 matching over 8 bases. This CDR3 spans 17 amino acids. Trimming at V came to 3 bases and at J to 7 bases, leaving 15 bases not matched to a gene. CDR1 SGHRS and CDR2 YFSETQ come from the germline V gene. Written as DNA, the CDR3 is TGCGCCAGCAGCTATGAAGTACCGGGACTAGTAGATAATGAGCAGTTCTTC. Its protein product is CASSYEVPGLVDNEQFF.

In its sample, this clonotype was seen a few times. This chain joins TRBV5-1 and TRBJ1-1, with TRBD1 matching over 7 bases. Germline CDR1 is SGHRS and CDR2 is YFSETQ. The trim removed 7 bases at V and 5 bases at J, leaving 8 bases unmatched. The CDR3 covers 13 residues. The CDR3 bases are TGCGCCAGCCGGCGGGAGGGGGCGACTGAAGCTTTCTTT. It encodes CASRREGATEAFF.

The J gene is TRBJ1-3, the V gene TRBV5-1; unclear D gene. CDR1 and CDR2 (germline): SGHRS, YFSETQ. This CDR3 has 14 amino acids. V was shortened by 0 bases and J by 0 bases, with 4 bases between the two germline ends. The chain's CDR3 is CASSLDFSGNTIYF. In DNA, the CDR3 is TGCGCCAGCAGCTTGGATTTCTCTGGAAACACCATATATTTT.

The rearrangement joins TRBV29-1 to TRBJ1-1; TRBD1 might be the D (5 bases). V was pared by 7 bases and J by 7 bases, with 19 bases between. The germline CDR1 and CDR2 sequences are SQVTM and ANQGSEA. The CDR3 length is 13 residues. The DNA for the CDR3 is TGCAGCGCGGGGCAAGGGGCGGGGATTGAAGCTTTCTTT. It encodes CSAGQGAGIEAFF.

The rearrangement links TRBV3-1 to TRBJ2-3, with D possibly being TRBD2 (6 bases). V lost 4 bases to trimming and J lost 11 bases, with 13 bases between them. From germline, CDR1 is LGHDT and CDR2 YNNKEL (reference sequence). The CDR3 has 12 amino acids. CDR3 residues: CASSLRDSEQYF. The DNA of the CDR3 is TGTGCCAGCAGCCTCCGGGACTCGGAGCAGTATTTT.

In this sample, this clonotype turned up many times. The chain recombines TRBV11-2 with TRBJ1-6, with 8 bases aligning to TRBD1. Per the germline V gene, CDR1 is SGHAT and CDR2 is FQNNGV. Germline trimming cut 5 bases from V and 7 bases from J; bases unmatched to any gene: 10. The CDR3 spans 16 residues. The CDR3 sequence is CASSPRTGYRNSPLHF. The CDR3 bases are TGTGCCAGCAGCCCGAGGACAGGGTATCGGAATTCACCCCTCCACTTT.

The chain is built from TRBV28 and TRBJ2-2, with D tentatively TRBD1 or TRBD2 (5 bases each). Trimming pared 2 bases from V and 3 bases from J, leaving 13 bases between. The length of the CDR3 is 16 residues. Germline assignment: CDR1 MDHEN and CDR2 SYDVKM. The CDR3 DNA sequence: TGTGCCAGCAGTTTAGCCGGGGAAGGGGACACCGGGGAGCTGTTTTTT. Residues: CASSLAGEGDTGELFF.

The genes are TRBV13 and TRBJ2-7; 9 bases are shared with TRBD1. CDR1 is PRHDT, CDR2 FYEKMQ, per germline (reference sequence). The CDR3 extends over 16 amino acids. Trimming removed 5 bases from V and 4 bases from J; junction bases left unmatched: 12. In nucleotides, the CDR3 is TGTGCCAGCAGCCCACAACTGGGACAGGGAATATACGAGCAGTACTTC. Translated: CASSPQLGQGIYEQYF.

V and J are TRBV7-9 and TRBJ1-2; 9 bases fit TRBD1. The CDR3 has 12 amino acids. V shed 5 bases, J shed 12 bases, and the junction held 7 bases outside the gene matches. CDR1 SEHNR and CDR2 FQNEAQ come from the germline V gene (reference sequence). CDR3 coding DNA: TGTGCCAGCAGCCGGGACAGGGAGGTGGACACCTTC. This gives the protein CASSRDREVDTF.

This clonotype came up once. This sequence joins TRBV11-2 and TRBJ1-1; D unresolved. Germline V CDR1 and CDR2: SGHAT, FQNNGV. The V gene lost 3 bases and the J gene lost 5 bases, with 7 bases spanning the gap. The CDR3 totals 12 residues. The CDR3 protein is CASSLRVTEAFF. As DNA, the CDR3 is TGTGCCAGCAGCTTGAGGGTAACTGAAGCTTTCTTT.